This T cell receptor (beta chain) was captured by sequencing in a study of immune heterogeneity within non-small cell lung tumors. Turning to the study itself: Classification of the tumors gave 4 squamous cell carcinomas, 10 non-squamous carcinomas and 1 not otherwise specified.

This clonotype was counted ten times or more. Its antigen is not identified. General study results and limits: While identical dominant CDR3 beta clonotypes recurred across tumor sites within a patient, high-frequency clones unique to individual sites also appeared. Each patient largely had their own distinct set of high-frequency T-cell receptor beta clonotypes.

Germline V gene data show CDR1 as KGHDR and CDR2 as SFDVKD. This CDR3 comprises 16 residues. Losses at the gene ends were 4 bases for V and 2 bases for J; bases not matched to a gene: 6. With 32 V and 13 J primers, multiplex PCR amplified the TCR beta CDR3. TCRdb passed the multiplex PCR reads through MiXCR, listing each CDR3 protein once. The table has about 21,000 distinct CDR3 sequences, around 30% seen once. TCRs were amplified from about 620 ng gDNA of bulk tumor per sample. Doctors removed several biopsies from each primary tumor during surgery, keeping them far apart. Curative surgical treatment was performed in patients who had newly diagnosed, untreated non-small cell lung cancer. Donors were newly diagnosed non-small cell lung cancer patients having surgery with curative intent.

The chain couples TRBV24-1 to TRBJ2-7; 11 nucleotides align to TRBD1. The sample consisted of lung tumor tissue. The TCR sequence derives from a man aged 35-49 years with non-small cell lung cancer. The CDR3, as DNA: TGTGCCACCAGTGACAGGACAGGGGGCAGACCCTACGAGCAGTACTTC. This codes for CATSDRTGGRPYEQYF.